The 20 T cell receptor beta chains in this list originate from one sample, sequenced in a study of T-cell reconstitution after alpha-beta-depleted transplantation in children. The TCRbeta library incorporated unique molecular identifiers. TCRdb fed the PCR reads into MiXCR, producing one record per CDR3 protein. The repertoire holds a few hundred thousand distinct CDR3 sequences, with over 9% as singletons. Sequencing used PBMCs, obtained before TCRalphabeta/CD19-depleted stem cell transplant. The receptors stem from a boy under two years old with acute myeloid leukemia, due to receive a stem cell transplant.

This clonotype was seen repeatedly, ten times or more. The rearrangement uses TRBV7-9 and TRBJ2-1; 9 positions agree with TRBD2. Trimming removed 0 bases from V and 4 bases from J; junction bases left unmatched: 7. Germline values: CDR1 SEHNR, CDR2 FQNEAQ (reference sequence). There are 17 residues in the CDR3. DNA of the CDR3: TGTGCCAGCAGCTTAGCGCCCGGGACTAGCATTTACAATGAGCAGTTCTTC. It is translated as CASSLAPGTSIYNEQFF.

This clonotype was recorded at least ten times. J is TRBJ2-3 and V is TRBV24-1; D ambiguous. This CDR3 comprises 14 residues. In germline, CDR1 is KGHDR, CDR2 SFDVKD. Deletions cut 5 bases from V and 2 bases from J, with 10 bases between. CDR3 nucleotide sequence: TGTGCCACCAGTGTGGTAGGTAACACAGATACGCAGTATTTT. Translating it yields CATSVVGNTDTQYF.

The chain is built from TRBV7-6 and TRBJ2-2, with TRBD1 matching 7 bases. Germline V gene data show CDR1 as SGHVS and CDR2 as FNYEAQ. Losses at the gene ends were 5 bases for V and 4 bases for J; bases not matched to a gene: 7. This CDR3 is 15 amino acids long. The CDR3 here is CASSRAGGGTGELFF. In nucleotides, the CDR3 is TGTGCCAGCAGCCGGGCAGGGGGTGGCACCGGGGAGCTGTTTTTT.

This clonotype came up many times. This chain connects TRBV2 to TRBJ2-7; D is possibly TRBD1 (6 bases). The CDR3 covers 16 residues. Trimming took off 3 bases at V and 5 bases at J, with 20 bases between the two ends. The germline V gene encodes CDR1 SNHLY and CDR2 FYNNEI. CDR3 region: CASSDPRDMVTHEQYF. The CDR3 DNA is TGTGCCAGCAGTGATCCACGGGACATGGTTACCCACGAGCAGTACTTC.

This clonotype was seen many times. V and J are TRBV28 and TRBJ2-7, with TRBD2 as a possible D gene (5 bases). Germline values: CDR1 MDHEN, CDR2 SYDVKM. V dropped 1 base and J dropped 3 bases, with 10 bases sitting between them. The CDR3 extends over 14 amino acids. The CDR3 region is CASSLSTGFYEQYF. The DNA for the CDR3 is TGTGCCAGCAGTTTATCCACGGGATTCTACGAGCAGTACTTC. The variable domain in full, with the rest retrieved from reference TRBV28 and TRBJ2-7, is DVKVTQSSRYLVKRTGEKVFLECVQDMDHENMFWYRQDPGLGLRLIYFSYDVKMKEKGDIPEGYSVSREKKERFSLILESASTNQTSMYLCASSLSTGFYEQYFGPGTRLTVT.

This chain connects TRBV11-2 to TRBJ1-4; tentative D call: TRBD1 (6 bases). Germline CDR1 is SGHAT and CDR2 is FQNNGV. This CDR3 region has 12 residues. V was cut by 5 bases and J by 8 bases, with 9 bases left in between. The CDR3 loop reads CASSIGGEKLFF. The CDR3 DNA follows: TGTGCCAGCAGCATAGGGGGGGAAAAACTGTTTTTT.

The table lists this clonotype with many counts. This rearrangement joins TRBV7-9 to TRBJ2-3; TRBD2 is a possible D gene (6 bases). The V end lost 8 bases, the J end lost 5 bases, and 14 bases lay between the germline ends. The CDR3 has 13 amino acids. Germline CDR1 reads SEHNR; CDR2 reads FQNEAQ (reference sequence). CDR3 nucleotide sequence: TGTGCCAGCCGCCTTATGGGGGGAGATACGCAGTATTTT. This codes for CASRLMGGDTQYF.

This clonotype was observed at least ten times. This chain uses TRBV7-2 with TRBJ1-2; D gene unclear. V dropped 0 bases and J dropped 8 bases, with 10 bases sitting between them. From germline, CDR1 is SGHTA and CDR2 FQGNSA. The CDR3 has 13 amino acids. The DNA of the CDR3 is TGTGCCAGCAGCTTAGCCGGGTCGGGAGGCTACACCTTC. It yields the protein CASSLAGSGGYTF.

This clonotype was observed at least ten times. The chain uses TRBV12-3 or TRBV12-4 and TRBJ2-7; tentatively, D is TRBD1 (6 bases). The CDR3 has 12 amino acids. Trimming cost V 5 bases and J 9 bases, with 14 bases left between them. The CDR3 protein is CASSGQPPGQYF. Here the CDR3 DNA reads TGTGCCAGCAGTGGACAGCCGCCGGGGCAGTACTTC.

This clonotype was observed at least ten times. The chain combines TRBV9 with TRBJ2-2; 7 bases map to TRBD1. The CDR3 is 14 amino acids. Trimming cost V 4 bases and J 5 bases; bases outside gene matches: 5. Germline V gene sequence: CDR1 SGDLS, CDR2 YYNGEE. The CDR3 here is CASSLTQGTGELFF. Here the CDR3 DNA reads TGTGCCAGCAGCCTGACACAGGGGACCGGGGAGCTGTTTTTT.

This clonotype came up many times. V usage is TRBV20-1 and J usage is TRBJ2-1, with 9 bases matching TRBD2. J was trimmed by 3 bases and V by 4 bases; bases with no gene match: 1. Per germline, CDR1 DFQATT and CDR2 SNEGSKA (reference sequence). The CDR3 has 13 residues. CDR3 amino acids: CSAKTSGYNEQFF. In nucleotides, the CDR3 is TGCAGTGCTAAGACTAGCGGCTACAATGAGCAGTTCTTC.

The CDR3 here is CASSLDPGRGGNTQYF. CDR3 DNA sequence: TGTGCCAGCAGCTTAGATCCCGGGCGGGGGGGCAATACGCAGTATTTT. V usage is TRBV11-2 and J usage is TRBJ2-3, with 9 positions matching TRBD2. The CDR3 is made up of 16 amino acids. Germline loops: CDR1 SGHAT, CDR2 FQNNGV. V lost 0 bases to trimming and J lost 7 bases; unmatched junction nucleotides: 8.

This clonotype was detected ten times or more. The CDR3 here is CASSYSMNNQPQHF. DNA of the CDR3: TGTGCCAGCAGTTACTCGATGAATAATCAGCCCCAGCATTTT. The V call is TRBV6-2 or TRBV6-3, the J call TRBJ1-5; D uncertain. In germline, CDR1 is MNHEY, CDR2 SVGEGT. V gave up 0 bases and J gave up 4 bases, with 7 bases separating them. CDR3 length: 14 amino acids.

This clonotype was detected ten times or more. This sequence joins TRBV7-2 and TRBJ1-2; weak D call: TRBD1 (5 bases). Germline V CDR1 and CDR2: SGHTA, FQGNSA. The CDR3 runs to 17 residues. V lost 2 bases and J lost 6, with 22 bases in between. CDR3 region: CASSLSGGVTPSDGYTF. The CDR3 nucleotides read TGTGCCAGCAGCTTAAGTGGGGGGGTGACACCCTCGGATGGCTACACCTTC.

This clonotype was detected ten times or more. This CDR3 is CASSEDRDTEFF. In DNA form, the CDR3 reads TGTGCCAGCAGCGAAGACCGGGACACGGAGTTCTTC. V and J are TRBV7-9 and TRBJ2-1; D perhaps matches TRBD1 (6 bases). The CDR3 runs to 12 residues. Trimming pared 5 bases from V and 14 bases from J, leaving 16 bases between. Per germline, CDR1 SEHNR and CDR2 FQNEAQ (reference sequence).

The table lists this clonotype with many counts. This rearrangement joins TRBV5-1 to TRBJ2-1; 8 nucleotides agree with TRBD2. V shed 5 bases, J shed 5 bases, and the junction held 9 bases outside the gene matches. CDR1 is SGHRS, CDR2 YFSETQ, per germline. This CDR3 has 15 residues. CDR3 bases: TGCGCCAGCAGTTCGAGCGGGAGCGAGCACAATGAGCAGTTCTTC. This encodes CASSSSGSEHNEQFF.

This clonotype was observed at least ten times. The chain is built from TRBV6-5 and TRBJ2-5; D is possibly TRBD1 or TRBD2 (5 bases each). This CDR3 has 15 residues. Germline CDR1 is MNHEY and CDR2 is SVGAGI. V was shortened by 0 bases and J by 1 base, with 9 bases between the two germline ends. The DNA of the CDR3 is TGTGCCAGCAGTTACTCGAGGGGAGCCCAAGAGACCCAGTACTTC. Translated: CASSYSRGAQETQYF.

This clonotype appeared many times. Here the CDR3 DNA reads TGTGCCAGCAGCGTGACTACTATGGGAGAGACCCAGTACTTC. The encoded protein is CASSVTTMGETQYF. The V and J genes are TRBV7-9 and TRBJ2-5, with D possibly matching TRBD2 (5 bases). In germline, CDR1 is SEHNR, CDR2 FQNEAQ (reference sequence). Trimming stripped 5 bases from V and 4 bases from J, with 14 bases between. The CDR3 loop spans 14 amino acids. Looking up the rest from reference TRBV7-9 and TRBJ2-5 gives the full variable domain: DTGVSQNPRHKITKRGQNVTFRCDPISEHNRLYWYRQTLGQGPEFLTYFQNEAQLEKSRLLSDRFSAERPKGSFSTLEIQRTEQGDSAMYLCASSVTTMGETQYFGPGTRLLVL.

This clonotype occurred a few times. This sequence joins TRBV4-2 and TRBJ2-5; 11 bases map to TRBD2. CDR1 and CDR2 from the germline V gene are LGHNA and YNFKEQ. The CDR3 runs to 15 residues. J gave up 5 bases and V 1 base, and 3 bases lay outside the gene matches. Written as DNA, the CDR3 is TGTGCCAGCAGCCAAGCATGGACTAGCGGGGAGACCCAGTACTTC. This translates into CASSQAWTSGETQYF.

This clonotype occurred many times. The V and J genes are TRBV20-1 and TRBJ2-1; no firm D call. CDR1 is DFQATT, CDR2 SNEGSKA, per germline (reference sequence). Trimming took 6 bases from V and 6 from J, leaving 6 bases between them. CDR3 size: 10 residues. The CDR3 is CSAVSNEQFF. DNA of the CDR3: TGCAGTGCCGTCTCCAATGAGCAGTTCTTC.